One and the same sample provided the 15 T cell receptor beta chains below, sequenced in a study of cytomegalovirus exposure and HLA in healthy donors (TCRdb year 2017). The library was built by means of the immunoSEQ multiplex PCR assay. The multiplex PCR relied on a mix of 60 forward primers for TCR Vbeta segments and 13 reverse primers for TCR Jbeta segments. In its TCRdb copy, this immuneACCESS table keeps in-frame sequences only and misses some clones. Where compared with another copy, unresolved V genes explain less than half of these, and the others have no known cause. The sample table holds under 130,000 clones, of which around 80% were seen once. The ten largest make up approximately 6.1% of the sample. The specimen sequenced was PBMCs. These receptors came from a man between 18 and 29 years old in good health and CMV-seronegative.

To note about this clone: Its ends do not fully match the called genes, so a read error is possible. J is TRBJ1-1 and V is TRBV7-9, with D hard to call. Germline V CDR1 and CDR2: SEHNR, FQNEAQ (reference sequence). This CDR3 has 12 residues. CDR3 bases: TGTTCCAGCAGCCTTTCGGAGCCTGAAGCTTTCTTT. As protein: CSSSLSEPEAFF.

V and J are TRBV4-3 and TRBJ2-5; 8 nucleotides line up with TRBD1. Germline loops: CDR1 LGHNA, CDR2 YSLEER. V was clipped by 1 base and J by 2 bases; unmatched bases: 6. CDR3 length: 16 residues. For the CDR3, the DNA is TGCGCCAGCAGCCAAGGTCGACAGGGGCCTCAAGAGACCCAGTACTTC. It is translated as CASSQGRQGPQETQYF.

V gene TRBV4-2 combines with J gene TRBJ1-1; tentative D call: TRBD1 (5 bases). Germline CDR1 and CDR2: LGHNA and YNFKEQ. Trimming left V 4 bases short and J 6 bases short, with 15 bases between. This CDR3 spans 14 amino acids. The chain's CDR3 is CASSPRVPLSEAFF. DNA for the CDR3: TGTGCCAGCAGCCCCAGGGTACCGTTGTCTGAAGCTTTCTTT.

This chain joins TRBV7-2 and TRBJ1-2; TRBD1 is a possible D gene (5 bases). CDR3 length: 15 amino acids. CDR1 is SGHTA, CDR2 FQGNSA, per germline. Trimming left V 1 base short and J 8 bases short, with 17 bases between. CDR3 sequence (DNA): TGTGCCAGCAGCTTAGGCCCCAAAAGGGGCGAGGGCTACACCTTC. Protein sequence: CASSLGPKRGEGYTF.

CDR3 DNA: TGTGCCAGCAGCTTGTGGCGCGGGAGGTCCCCCTACAATGAGCAGTTCTTC. Translation: CASSLWRGRSPYNEQFF. The chain links TRBV11-2 to TRBJ2-1; 8 positions match TRBD2. The V segment lost 3 bases and the J segment 2 bases; nucleotides outside the gene matches: 9. Germline V lookup: CDR1 SGHAT, CDR2 FQNNGV. The CDR3 covers 17 residues.

CDR3 coding DNA: TGTGCCAGCAGCTTGGGACAGGGGAACTATGGCTACACCTTC. This encodes CASSLGQGNYGYTF. The V gene is TRBV5-6, the J gene TRBJ1-2; 8 positions match TRBD1. Looked up from germline, CDR1 is SGHDT and CDR2 is YYEEEE. The V gene end was trimmed by 0 bases and the J gene end by 2 bases; junction bases not matched to a gene: 0. The CDR3 runs to 14 residues.

The rearrangement joins TRBV9 to TRBJ1-2; D is ambiguous. Germline V gene lookup returns CDR1 SGDLS and CDR2 YYNGEE. Trimming left V 0 bases short and J 8 bases short, with 11 bases between. The length of the CDR3 is 13 residues. CDR3 in amino acids: CASSVVPGRGYTF. DNA of the CDR3: TGTGCCAGCAGCGTAGTCCCGGGAAGGGGCTACACCTTC.

The chain carries TRBV7-8 and TRBJ2-7, with 10 nucleotides matching TRBD2. The CDR3 contains 16 residues. The ends lost 6 bases at V and 3 bases at J; junction bases unmatched: 11. CDR1 is SGHVS, CDR2 FQNEAQ, per germline. The CDR3 DNA follows: TGTGCCAGCAGACCTAACCGACTAGCGGGTGGCTACGAGCAGTACTTC. Amino acids: CASRPNRLAGGYEQYF.

This clone showed up just a few times. The chain employs TRBV6-5 and TRBJ2-7; D remains unclear. The V end lost 0 bases, the J end lost 5 bases, and 17 bases lay between the germline ends. Germline values: CDR1 MNHEY, CDR2 SVGAGI. This CDR3 contains 16 residues. This chain's CDR3 is CASSYSLGWPPDEQYF. CDR3 coding DNA: TGTGCCAGCAGTTACTCCCTTGGTTGGCCACCCGACGAGCAGTACTTC.

This chain links TRBV28 with TRBJ2-7, with 8 positions matching TRBD1. Trimming at V came to 2 bases and at J to 5 bases, leaving 8 bases not matched to a gene. Germline lookup yields CDR1 MDHEN and CDR2 SYDVKM. This CDR3 region has 15 residues. The CDR3 nucleotides are TGTGCCAGCAGTTTAAGTGCGGACAGGGACAACGAGCAGTACTTC. This codes for CASSLSADRDNEQYF.

V usage is TRBV28 and J usage is TRBJ2-5, with 8 bases aligning to TRBD1. The J call may be mistaken, given a closer DNA end match to TRBJ2-7. The V gene's germline CDR1 is MDHEN and CDR2 SYDVKM. The CDR3 is made up of 15 amino acids. CDR3 loop: CASRSVGTGDYEQYF. The CDR3 coding sequence is TGTGCCAGCAGGAGTGTCGGGACAGGAGACTACGAGCAGTACTTC.

The rearrangement links TRBV9 to TRBJ1-2; no reliable D call. V shed 6 bases and J shed 4 bases, with 16 bases lying between them. The germline gives CDR1 SGDLS, CDR2 YYNGEE. This CDR3 contains 14 residues. CDR3 residues: CASTTGSLGYGYTF. CDR3 in DNA: TGTGCCAGCACCACCGGGAGTCTCGGCTATGGCTACACCTTC.

The chain uses TRBV5-1 and TRBJ2-7, with TRBD2 matching 11 bases. This CDR3 has 15 residues. Germline CDR1 SGHRS, CDR2 YFSETQ. V was pared by 4 bases and J by 2 bases, with 5 bases of the junction left unmatched. The CDR3 sequence: CASSPGLAEPYEQYF. The CDR3 DNA reads as TGCGCCAGCAGCCCGGGACTAGCGGAGCCCTACGAGCAGTACTTC. The whole variable domain, remainder taken from reference TRBV5-1 and TRBJ2-7, is KAGVTQTPRYLIKTRGQQVTLSCSPISGHRSVSWYQQTPGQGLQFLFEYFSETQRNKGNFPGRFSGRQFSNSRSEMNVSTLELGDSALYLCASSPGLAEPYEQYFGPGTRLTVT.

The V gene is TRBV4-2, the J gene TRBJ2-1, with TRBD2 as a possible D gene (5 bases). CDR1 is LGHNA and CDR2 is YNFKEQ in the germline V gene. Between the trimmed V and J ends, which lost 1 base and 1 base, there was a span of 26 bases. This CDR3 is 21 amino acids long. CDR3 sequence reads: CASSQGGRGRPRIGSYNEQFF. In DNA, the CDR3 is TGTGCCAGCAGCCAAGGAGGGAGAGGTCGGCCGCGGATTGGATCCTACAATGAGCAGTTCTTC.

J is TRBJ2-2 and V is TRBV18; possible D gene TRBD2, 6 bases. The V and J ends lost 0 bases and 3 bases respectively, with 11 bases between them. CDR3 length: 16 amino acids. Germline V gene lookup returns CDR1 KGHSH and CDR2 LQKENI. CDR3 region: CASSPPGGGDTGELFF. CDR3 in DNA: TGTGCCAGCTCACCACCGGGGGGAGGCGACACCGGGGAGCTGTTTTTT.